The source of this T cell receptor beta chain is a study of spatial heterogeneity in lung cancer. Study overall: TCR and UMI combinations that were unique each appeared, on average, more than ten times in raw reads. General study findings and limits: Tumoral mutation counts were tracked by counts of expanded intratumoral alpha and beta TCRs. Expanded TCRs that were ubiquitous or regional had counts tracking ubiquitous and regional nonsynonymous mutations, respectively.

Germline assignment: CDR1 KGHDR and CDR2 SFDVKD. There are 15 residues in the CDR3. Between the trimmed V and J ends, which lost 5 bases and 5 bases, there was a span of 17 bases. Time point defined: sample taken at primary tumor resection. There were around 72 donors, all of them untreated patients with early-stage non-small cell lung cancer. Whole RNA was taken from tumor, nontumor lung or frozen PBMC; it was then sequenced unsorted. One entry per CDR3 protein, called by TCRdb with MiXCR from the 5' RACE reads. The table records several thousand distinct CDR3 sequences, about a quarter of them present only once. Comment on this clonotype: Its target is not known.

The clonotype originates from a female donor with early-stage non-small cell lung cancer. The material sequenced was lung tumor tissue, taken at surgery. This chain links TRBV24-1 with TRBJ2-5, with D possibly being TRBD1 (5 bases). CDR3 coding DNA: TGTGCCACCAGTGGAGCAGGGCCGGCCGAGGAGACCCAGTACTTC. This encodes CATSGAGPAEETQYF.